Many counts were recorded for the clone carrying this T cell receptor (beta chain). This entry belongs to a study of Graves' ophthalmopathy and Graves' hyperthyroidism. Amplification from RNA transcripts yielded the TCR beta CDR3 regions. Amplification began with first-round RT-PCR using HTBI primers, then second-round multiplex PCR was performed. TCRdb called the multiplex PCR reads again in MiXCR, with one record for every CDR3 protein. This table holds hundreds of thousands of distinct CDR3 sequences, around 14% found once. Sequencing was done on a sample of blood. The source is a woman under 40 with Graves' ophthalmopathy.

CDR3 residues: CSARGQGAREQYF. As DNA, the CDR3 is TGCAGTGCTAGGGGACAGGGGGCGCGGGAGCAGTACTTC. The V gene is TRBV20-1, the J gene TRBJ2-7; 12 positions match TRBD1. The germline CDR1 and CDR2 sequences are DFQATT and SNEGSKA (reference sequence). This CDR3 has 13 amino acids. Trimming took 3 bases from V and 7 from J; bases not matched to a gene: 4.